This entry lists 14 T cell receptor beta chains sequenced from one sample in a study of radiotherapy plus CTLA-4 blockade in lung cancer. The data were produced by immunoSEQ multiplex PCR, yet TCRdb's version contains in-frame clones alone and is incomplete. The sample records about 97,000 clones, 65% to 75% being singletons. This specimen was peripheral blood, taken from a patient treated with radiotherapy plus ipilimumab. The receptors shown here come from a human donor with non-small cell lung cancer who had a partial response to radiotherapy plus ipilimumab. Some clones in this sample may be carry-over from other donors' samples.

V gene TRBV28 combines with J gene TRBJ2-7; 10 positions agree with TRBD2. Germline values: CDR1 MDHEN, CDR2 SYDVKM. The CDR3 runs 15 residues. After removal of 3 bases from V and 5 bases from J, the junction contained 7 bases not matched to a gene. The CDR3 region has the DNA TGTGCCAGCAGTTTCCTACTAGCGGGAAGGGACGAGCAGTACTTC. Its protein product is CASSFLLAGRDEQYF.

The V and J genes are TRBV5-1 and TRBJ1-2; perhaps TRBD1 as D (5 bases). The CDR3 contains 15 residues. Germline assignment: CDR1 SGHRS and CDR2 YFSETQ. With 3 bases removed from V and 7 bases from J, the gap between germline ends came to 19 bases. CDR3 protein: CASSYYPGTNPGYTF. In nucleotides, the CDR3 is TGCGCCAGCAGCTATTACCCGGGGACTAATCCTGGCTACACCTTC.

This clone was counted between two and nine times. The chain employs TRBV6-4 and TRBJ2-7; perhaps TRBD1 as D (6 bases). V lost 3 bases and J lost 4, with 13 bases in between. Germline-derived CDR1 and CDR2 are MRHNA and SNTAGT. The CDR3 runs to 14 residues. In nucleotides, the CDR3 is TGTGCCAGCAGTGAAGGTCAGGGGTTTTACGAGCAGTACTTC. This translates into CASSEGQGFYEQYF.

The chain recombines TRBV6-6 with TRBJ2-5, with 9 bases lining up with TRBD2. CDR3 length: 14 amino acids. Germline lookup yields CDR1 MNHNY and CDR2 SVGAGI (reference sequence). Germline trimming cut 9 bases from V and 5 bases from J; bases unmatched to any gene: 10. The CDR3 DNA reads TGTGCCAGTCAACTGACTAGCGGACGGGAGACCCAGTACTTC. It translates to CASQLTSGRETQYF.

This clone is a singleton in its sample. The V gene is TRBV6-5, the J gene TRBJ1-2; D ambiguous. This CDR3 comprises 11 residues. Germline CDR1 reads MNHEY; CDR2 reads SVGAGI. Trimming took 8 bases from V and 7 from J, leaving 11 bases between them. This CDR3 is CASGSGVGYTF. The CDR3 coding sequence is TGTGCCAGCGGGTCGGGAGTTGGCTACACCTTC.

The chain combines TRBV2 with TRBJ1-2, with 7 bases that match TRBD1. J gave up 8 bases and V 4 bases, and 13 bases lay outside the gene matches. Per germline, CDR1 SNHLY and CDR2 FYNNEI. This CDR3 region has 15 residues. CDR3 bases: TGTGCCAGCAGTGCCAACATGGAGGGGGCGGACGGCTACACCTTC. This translates into CASSANMEGADGYTF.

V gene TRBV27 combines with J gene TRBJ1-1, with no clear D. CDR1 and CDR2 (germline): MNHEY, SMNVEV (reference sequence). The CDR3 sequence is 16 residues long. V lost 5 bases and J 5 bases, leaving 21 bases between the germline ends. CDR3 residues: CASSPYPARSGTEAFF. CDR3 coding DNA: TGTGCCAGCAGTCCGTACCCCGCCAGGTCAGGAACTGAAGCTTTCTTT.

This sequence joins TRBV7-2 and TRBJ1-5, with D tentatively TRBD1 (5 bases). Trimming took off 5 bases at V and 9 bases at J, with 23 bases between the two ends. There are 16 residues in the CDR3. Germline CDR1 is SGHTA and CDR2 is FQGNSA. The CDR3 coding sequence is TGTGCCAGCAGCAATGATAGCGGGACCCCTGGGAGGCCCCAGCATTTT. It yields the protein CASSNDSGTPGRPQHF.

The chain links TRBV19 to TRBJ2-1; TRBD2 aligns across 8 bases. Germline assignment: CDR1 LNHDA and CDR2 SQIVND (reference sequence). The trim removed 1 base at V and 6 bases at J, leaving 2 bases unmatched. The length of the CDR3 is 14 residues. CDR3 sequence reads: CASSIAGLVNEQFF. CDR3 nucleotides: TGTGCCAGTAGTATAGCGGGACTAGTCAATGAGCAGTTCTTC.

The rearrangement links TRBV11-3 to TRBJ2-2; D remains ambiguous. V lost 5 bases and J 3 bases, leaving 13 bases between the germline ends. This CDR3 region has 15 residues. Germline V CDR1 and CDR2: SGHNT, YENEEA. The CDR3 DNA sequence: TGTGCCAGCAGCCCCCCCCCGTCGGACACCGGGGAGCTGTTTTTT. Translating gives CASSPPPSDTGELFF.

The V call is TRBV6-1, the J call TRBJ2-7, with 12 bases aligning to TRBD2. Trimming took 0 bases from V and 2 from J; bases not matched to a gene: 8. The CDR3 contains 18 residues. The V gene's germline CDR1 is MNHNS and CDR2 SASEGT. Written as DNA, the CDR3 is TGTGCCAGCAGTGAAGCTCTAGCGGGAGGGGCTGAGACCTACGAGCAGTACTTC. This gives the protein CASSEALAGGAETYEQYF.

This chain connects TRBV25-1 to TRBJ2-2, with TRBD2 matching over 8 bases. Germline V gene data show CDR1 as MGHDK and CDR2 as SYGVNS. V trimming: 2 bases; J trimming: 2 bases; junction bases outside the gene matches: 10. This CDR3 contains 18 residues. The CDR3 sequence is CASSEIGTGGYNTGELFF. CDR3 nucleotide sequence: TGTGCCAGCAGTGAAATAGGAACGGGAGGGTATAACACCGGGGAGCTGTTTTTT.

This clone turned up a few times. The rearrangement uses TRBV5-8 and TRBJ1-6; D possibly corresponds to TRBD1 (5 bases). Germline V gene sequence: CDR1 SGHTS, CDR2 YDEGEE. V was pared by 0 bases and J by 10 bases, with 26 bases between. The CDR3 extends over 19 amino acids. CDR3 amino acids: CASSLVLGAPTLSRSPLHF. The CDR3 bases are TGTGCCAGCAGCTTGGTTCTTGGGGCACCAACCCTATCTAGATCACCCCTCCACTTT.

The V gene is TRBV2, the J gene TRBJ2-2; 10 bases line up with TRBD2. The germline gives CDR1 SNHLY, CDR2 FYNNEI. CDR3 length: 14 residues. The V gene end was trimmed by 6 bases and the J gene end by 5 bases; junction bases not matched to a gene: 3. CDR3 in amino acids: CASREGLATGELFF. In nucleotides, the CDR3 is TGTGCCAGCAGGGAGGGACTAGCGACCGGGGAGCTGTTTTTT.